These 20 T cell receptor beta chains originate from one sample sequenced in a study of blood T cells in healthy people across ages. The second PCR ran roughly 6 to 11 cycles with a sample-barcoded 5' primer and J-beta primers. TCRdb passed the 5' RACE reads through MiXCR, listing each CDR3 protein once. The sample carries 500,000 to 550,000 distinct CDR3 sequences, approximately 25% recorded once. In addition, the sample was reused for a study of T cells of mothers and their children.

The sequenced material came from blood. These receptors originate from a boy between 10 and 17 years old in good health.

The rearrangement uses TRBV29-1 and TRBJ1-1; D gene uncertain. The CDR3 runs to 15 residues. V was pared by 5 bases and J by 3 bases, with 19 bases between. CDR1 is SQVTM, CDR2 ANQGSEA, per germline. DNA for the CDR3: TGCAGCGTTAGTATAGGGATGAATACGGACACTGAAGCTTTCTTT. Translating gives CSVSIGMNTDTEAFF.

This clonotype was counted between two and nine times. The J gene is TRBJ2-7, the V gene TRBV5-1; no clear D gene. V lost 0 bases and J 2 bases, leaving 9 bases between the germline ends. The CDR3 length is 14 residues. Germline V gives CDR1 SGHRS, CDR2 YFSETQ. The CDR3 DNA sequence: TGCGCCAGCAGCTTGGAGCAGGTTCCCTACGAGCAGTACTTC. Amino acids: CASSLEQVPYEQYF. Based on the CDR3 plus reference TRBV5-1 and TRBJ2-7, the full variable domain is KAGVTQTPRYLIKTRGQQVTLSCSPISGHRSVSWYQQTPGQGLQFLFEYFSETQRNKGNFPGRFSGRQFSNSRSEMNVSTLELGDSALYLCASSLEQVPYEQYFGPGTRLTVT.

A single count supports this clonotype. V gene TRBV10-3 combines with J gene TRBJ2-5, with D maybe TRBD2 (5 bases). The DNA end lines up better with TRBJ2-7; the J call may be wrong. Per germline, CDR1 ENHRY and CDR2 SYGVKD. This CDR3 is built from 13 residues. The CDR3 region is CAISEGGSYEQYF. The CDR3, as DNA: TGTGCCATCAGTGAGGGCGGGTCCTACGAGCAGTACTTC.

The chain has TRBV12-3 or TRBV12-4 and TRBJ2-2, with D maybe TRBD1 (5 bases). This CDR3 contains 14 residues. V lost 10 bases, J lost 6 bases, and 18 bases lay in between. The CDR3 nucleotides read TGTGCCATCACCTGGGGCGAAGGCGCCGGGGAGCTGTTTTTT. Amino acids: CAITWGEGAGELFF.

This chain connects TRBV20-1 to TRBJ2-7; D possibly corresponds to TRBD1 (5 bases). Trimming took 3 bases from V and 0 from J, leaving 9 bases between them. The length of the CDR3 is 13 residues. Germline CDR1 reads DFQATT; CDR2 reads SNEGSKA (reference sequence). Here the CDR3 reads CSARMQGSYEQYF. The CDR3 nucleotides read TGCAGTGCTAGGATGCAGGGCTCCTACGAGCAGTACTTC.

The V and J genes are TRBV11-2 and TRBJ2-1; no firm D call. This CDR3 has 16 amino acids. From germline, CDR1 is SGHAT and CDR2 FQNNGV. With 6 bases removed from V and 0 bases from J, the gap between germline ends came to 15 bases. CDR3 amino acids: CASRGAISSSYNEQFF. As DNA, the CDR3 is TGTGCCAGCAGAGGAGCGATAAGCAGCTCCTACAATGAGCAGTTCTTC.

In this sample, this clonotype turned up a few times. The rearrangement links TRBV20-1 to TRBJ2-7; no firm D call. The V gene's germline CDR1 is DFQATT and CDR2 SNEGSKA (reference sequence). The V end was cut by 5 bases, the J end by 0 bases, with 14 bases between. This CDR3 contains 14 residues. DNA for the CDR3: TGCAGTGCTGTCCTTCGCGGTCTCTCCTACGAGCAGTACTTC. This gives the protein CSAVLRGLSYEQYF.

The rearrangement links TRBV4-3 to TRBJ2-1; D is possibly TRBD1 or TRBD2 (6 bases each). Germline assignment: CDR1 LGHNA and CDR2 YSLEER. CDR3 length equals 17 residues. Trimming shortened V by 1 base and J by 5 bases, and 18 bases separated the two germline ends. The CDR3 sequence: CASSQGPPGAGHNEQFF. The CDR3 DNA is TGCGCCAGCAGCCAAGGCCCCCCGGGGGCAGGACACAATGAGCAGTTCTTC.

This clonotype has a handful of counts. The rearrangement joins TRBV6-5 to TRBJ2-1; 10 bases map to TRBD2. The CDR3 loop spans 15 amino acids. V gave up 3 bases and J gave up 8 bases; unmatched junction bases: 7. Germline-derived CDR1 and CDR2 are MNHEY and SVGAGI. The DNA of the CDR3 is TGTGCCAGCAGTTATTCAGCGGGGGGGCAAGATGAGCAGTTCTTC. It yields the protein CASSYSAGGQDEQFF.

The rearrangement uses TRBV28 and TRBJ1-4, with 9 positions matching TRBD1. This CDR3 is 16 amino acids long. The V gene's germline CDR1 is MDHEN and CDR2 SYDVKM. J lost 8 bases, V lost 5 bases, and 12 bases had no gene match. The CDR3 DNA follows: TGTGCCAGCAGTGTACCCGGGACAGGGTCCTGGGAAAAACTGTTTTTT. It yields the protein CASSVPGTGSWEKLFF.

In its sample, this clonotype was seen a few times. The chain joins TRBV4-3 to TRBJ2-1; TRBD2 matches at 12 bases. The germline gives CDR1 LGHNA, CDR2 YSLEER. This CDR3 is built from 16 residues. Trimming at V came to 4 bases and at J to 0 bases, leaving 1 base not matched to a gene. The CDR3 is CASSRTSGNSYNEQFF. CDR3 DNA sequence: TGCGCCAGCAGCCGGACTAGCGGGAACTCCTACAATGAGCAGTTCTTC.

The V call is TRBV28, the J call TRBJ2-3; a possible D gene is TRBD2 (5 bases). CDR1 MDHEN and CDR2 SYDVKM come from the germline V gene. Between the trimmed V and J ends, which lost 7 bases and 0 bases, there was a span of 14 bases. There are 15 residues in the CDR3. CDR3 sequence: CASNTADPSTDTQYF. The CDR3 coding sequence is TGTGCCAGCAATACAGCGGACCCTAGCACAGATACGCAGTATTTT.

Concerning this clonotype: It is likely a read error, because the conserved phenylalanine at the end of the CDR3 is missing. The chain has TRBV4-2 and TRBJ2-3; 8 bases align to TRBD1. CDR1 LGHNA and CDR2 YNFKEQ come from the germline V gene. This CDR3 contains 16 residues. V was clipped by 3 bases and J by 4 bases; unmatched bases: 9. Here the CDR3 reads CASSQDEQGDADTQYL. CDR3 nucleotide sequence: TGTGCCAGCAGCCAGGATGAACAGGGGGACGCAGATACGCAGTATCTT.

This sequence joins TRBV20-1 and TRBJ2-5, with D maybe TRBD1 (6 bases). From germline, CDR1 is DFQATT and CDR2 SNEGSKA (reference sequence). The CDR3 extends over 16 amino acids. Trimming pared 6 bases from V and 2 bases from J, leaving 22 bases between. The CDR3, as DNA: TGCAGTGCCCCCACCTGGACAGCCCAGCTTCAAGAGACCCAGTACTTC. Encoded protein: CSAPTWTAQLQETQYF.

The chain joins TRBV7-8 to TRBJ2-5, with D perhaps matching TRBD1 or TRBD2 (5 bases each). The CDR3 spans 12 residues. V lost 8 bases and J lost 3, with 10 bases in between. CDR1 SGHVS and CDR2 FQNEAQ come from the germline V gene. The CDR3 loop is CASWGRKETQYF. The CDR3 DNA follows: TGTGCCAGCTGGGGACGCAAAGAGACCCAGTACTTC.

The J gene is TRBJ2-7, the V gene TRBV6-1; no clear D gene. The CDR3 is 20 amino acids. Trimming cost V 2 bases and J 4 bases, with 30 bases left between them. Germline CDR1 MNHNS, CDR2 SASEGT. The CDR3 bases are TGTGCCAGCAGTGAATCAAGTAGGATCGGTTCAACCCAGTTACCTTACGAGCAGTACTTC. The encoded protein is CASSESSRIGSTQLPYEQYF.

J is TRBJ1-2 and V is TRBV6-5; TRBD1 might be the D (5 bases). Trimming shortened V by 6 bases and J by 3 bases, and 11 bases separated the two germline ends. CDR3 length equals 13 residues. The V gene's germline CDR1 is MNHEY and CDR2 SVGAGI. The CDR3 DNA is TGTGCCAGCAGCCGCGGACAAGACTATGGCTACACCTTC. It codes for CASSRGQDYGYTF.

This clonotype has just a few counts. CDR3 sequence (DNA): TGCGCCAGCAGCCAAGGGCTGAGGGAGATGCAGTACTTC. Amino acid sequence: CASSQGLREMQYF. The chain carries TRBV4-1 and TRBJ2-7, with TRBD2 as a possible D gene (5 bases). Germline V gene lookup returns CDR1 MGHRA and CDR2 YSYEKL. The CDR3 is 13 amino acids. Trimming took 1 base from V and 9 from J, leaving 13 bases between them.

The chain joins TRBV7-2 to TRBJ1-2, with D uncertain. The V gene lost 1 base and the J gene lost 5 bases, with 8 bases spanning the gap. The CDR3 runs 13 residues. Germline V gene data show CDR1 as SGHTA and CDR2 as FQGNSA. Written as DNA, the CDR3 is TGTGCCAGCAGCTTAGACAGACTTTATGGCTACACCTTC. Its translation: CASSLDRLYGYTF.

The chain joins TRBV10-3 to TRBJ2-3, with a tentative D call TRBD2 (6 bases). The CDR3 covers 14 residues. Trimming left V 6 bases short and J 3 bases short, with 13 bases between. Per germline, CDR1 ENHRY and CDR2 SYGVKD. Written as DNA, the CDR3 is TGTGCCATCAGGGGTTCGGGGAGGACAGATACGCAGTATTTT. Translation: CAIRGSGRTDTQYF.